This T cell receptor beta chain was captured by sequencing in a study of CD8 T cells in Susac syndrome (dated by TCRdb to the late 2010s). Background for the entire study: The study used repertoire sequencing to test whether antigen drove CD8+ T cell activation and differentiation in Susac syndrome.

V loses 2 bases at its end and J loses 7 bases; junction bases beyond the gene matches: 9. The CDR3 covers 16 residues, taking in both the cysteine and the phenylalanine. Kept here is only the CDR3 DNA, which spans 48 bases and is read in frame from base 1. Worth noting for this clonotype: This clone's antigen is unknown. Base qualities are not recorded, but no much larger clone differs from it by a single base.

What the study reported, not specific to this receptor: The number of individuals in the TCR sequencing and HLA analysis was acknowledged as relatively small.

RNA was extracted with the RNeasy kit and 0.5 to 1 ug was reverse transcribed using random hexamers. The immunoSEQ multiplex PCR assay, which covers 54 Vbeta and 13 Jbeta segments, was used to amplify TCR beta CDR3 regions. To correct PCR amplification bias, a synthetic template baseline was used for both primer optimization and computational correction. Per the authors' processing: Only productive sequences were kept, with reads annotated to V, D and J genes according to IMGT and analyzed in immunoSEQ Analyzer. To calculate clonality, Shannon entropy was normalized by log2 of the number of productive unique sequences and then subtracted from one. Public and private clones were assessed among the 100 most prevalent clones of each patient and control. Clones were defined as Susac-specific if absent from the healthy and MS cohorts, from 1052 published viral clones and from other ImmuneACCESS disease sequences. Using fastp trimming at Q25 and MiXCR clonotype assembly, TCRdb reanalyzed the public sequencing data and kept in-frame beta chains. CDR3 protein sequences are deduplicated, and each keeps its most common genes and DNA. V and J calls and clone size were set by TCRdb, not the authors. Present in this sample are approximately 120,000 distinct CDR3 sequences, about 90% of which were seen just once. The ten largest clonotypes hold more than 0.13% of the sample.

Peripheral blood CD8+ and CD4+ T cells from healthy donors, Susac syndrome patients and multiple sclerosis patients were profiled by high-throughput TCR beta sequencing. The healthy donors served as controls matched for age and sex. Bulk CD8+ and CD4+ T cells were purified by magnetic negative isolation, while CD8+ TEMRA cells were enriched using FACS. Blood was collected in EDTA tubes and processed within 24 hours, with PBMCs isolated through density gradient centrifugation. PBMCs intended for TCR sequencing were cryopreserved in liquid nitrogen and were subsequently thawed in a 37 degrees C water bath. The sorted or isolated CD4+, CD8+ and CD8+ TEMRA cells had a purity of 90% or higher.

The chain joins TRBV12-3 or TRBV12-4 to TRBJ1-5, and 9 junctional nucleotides match TRBD1. Material for sequencing was CD4+ T cells from PBMCs. The TCR comes from a human donor in good health. The CDR3 is CASSLISGQGGQPQHF. The nucleotides read TGTGCCAGCAGTTTAATTTCGGGACAGGGCGGACAGCCCCAGCATTTT.